This TCR beta chain derives from a study of graft-versus-host responses after intestinal transplantation (dated by TCRdb to about 2021). Background on the whole study: The transplants that recipients got were multivisceral, liver-intestinal, or isolated intestinal. Anti-thymocyte globulin induction was given to all recipients, followed by maintenance tacrolimus and steroids for approximately 3 years. After intestinal transplantation, graft-versus-host and host-versus-graft alloreactive T cell clones in the graft, circulation and bone marrow were tracked using bulk TCR-beta CDR3 sequencing. Alloreactive clones were identified by sequencing pre-transplant mixed lymphocyte reaction products and comparing these products with unstimulated pre-transplant donor and recipient T cells. Of the roughly 23 intestinal transplant recipients enrolled in the cohort, one of whom was a retransplant, 3 patients without pretransplant specimens were excluded. A peak of at least 4% donor T cells among recipient peripheral blood mononuclear cells was the definition used for donor T cell macrochimerism. Instead of going to the commercial service, samples from a few later patients were sequenced in-house on an Illumina MiSeq and processed with MiXCR. What the research found in general, with its limitations: In patients with donor T cell macrochimerism, the allografts had high GvH to HvG T cell clonal ratios. Peak levels of circulating GvH clones were associated with declines in HvG clones early after transplant. GvH clones turned up in recipient bone marrow, with some appearing earlier in ileal mucosa or blood, a pattern consistent with an intestinal mucosal origin. The relatively low number and heterogeneity of intestinal transplant patients limited the conclusions.

Trimming takes 6 bases off V and 2 bases off J; junction bases not matched to a gene: 6. CDR1 and CDR2 are drawn from the germline V gene (reference sequence): MNHEY, SMNVEV. From its cysteine to its phenylalanine, the CDR3 spans 16 amino acids. The CDR3 DNA has 48 bases and is translated from base 1. Libraries were built with the immunoSEQ multiplex PCR assay. In most patients, genomic DNA was isolated using the Qiagen DNeasy Blood and Tissue Kit and sent frozen to Adaptive Biotechnologies for TCR sequencing. Adaptive Biotechnologies carried out high-throughput TCR-beta CDR3 sequencing of genomic DNA for most patients. The published analysis was carried out like this. TCR sequencing data for 15 to 20 patients were retrieved from Adaptive's ImmunoSEQ software; a few other patients were processed with MiXCR and VDJtools. CD4 versus CD8 sorting errors were corrected by removing sequences found in both subsets at a frequency ratio below 5:1. CDR3 nucleotide sequences shared between donor and recipient were removed because their origin could not be assigned. To count as alloreactive, a clone needed at least 2-fold expansion over unstimulated cells and a minimum CFSE-low frequency of 0.002% (template counts) or 0.001% (read counts). Mappable clones were those detected in sequenced pre-transplant spleen, lymph node, or MLR CFSE-low populations of the donor or recipient. The cumulative frequency of alloreactive clones was calculated as a percentage of all sequences, weighted by copy number. The clones in this table, taken by TCRdb from immuneACCESS, are in-frame only. Not every clone is retained; where verified, under half of the shortfall comes from an unresolved V gene, and the cause of the rest is unknown. V, J and clone size derive from that table, while D and trimming were established from the DNA sequence. The sample data list around 88,000 clones, and 75% to 95% of these were observed just once. 7.6% of the sample goes to the ten largest clones.

On this clone: Its antigen remains unidentified. Base qualities are not recorded, but no much larger clone differs from it by a single base.

Read against the paper, the sample's time point label means: cells obtained before transplantation from donor or recipient. CD3+CD4+ and CD3+CD8+ populations were FACS-sorted from unstimulated pre-transplant donor and recipient cells taken from spleen or lymph nodes. The chain is encoded by TRBV27 joined to TRBJ2-3; TRBD2 matches 12 bases in the middle. The source is a human donor who was the organ donor for an intestinal transplant. Sequenced material: unstimulated CD8+ T cells sorted from spleen or lymph node cells, taken before transplant. The nucleotides read TGTGCCAGCAGCGATAGGACTAGCGGGGTCACAGATACGCAGTATTTT. This yields the protein CASSDRTSGVTDTQYF.